The clone carrying this T cell receptor beta chain has a single count. The data stem from a study of regulatory T cells in long-lasting Graves disease. Across the whole study: The antithyroid drugs taken by newly diagnosed Graves' patients had been used for under 3 months.

Time point of the sample: newly diagnosed GD, antithyroid drugs for less than 3 months. Extracted RNA from PBMCs served as the source of the TCR library. CDR3 regions were amplified by Arm-PCR using iRepertoire HTBI primers to build TCR beta libraries. TCRdb passed the multiplex PCR reads through MiXCR, listing each CDR3 protein once. The table records fewer than 650,000 distinct CDR3 sequences, 15% to 20% of them present only once. The V end was cut by 1 base, the J end by 7 bases, with 20 bases between. The CDR3 is 17 residues long. The sample was also linked to a second study, of T cells in Graves' hyperthyroidism and ophthalmopathy. That report notes: In the first-round RT-PCR of the TCR CDR3, the HTBI primer set was used.

The chain joins TRBV12-3 or TRBV12-4 to TRBJ2-1; no firm D call. The sample consisted of peripheral blood mononuclear cells (PBMCs), taken at new diagnosis, from a patient treated with antithyroid drugs. The sequence came from a woman in her twenties or thirties with Graves disease. CDR3 sequence (DNA): TGTGCCAGCAGTTTAGTCGCCGACTCGGAACCTTTTAATGAGCAGTTCTTC. Amino acid sequence: CASSLVADSEPFNEQFF.